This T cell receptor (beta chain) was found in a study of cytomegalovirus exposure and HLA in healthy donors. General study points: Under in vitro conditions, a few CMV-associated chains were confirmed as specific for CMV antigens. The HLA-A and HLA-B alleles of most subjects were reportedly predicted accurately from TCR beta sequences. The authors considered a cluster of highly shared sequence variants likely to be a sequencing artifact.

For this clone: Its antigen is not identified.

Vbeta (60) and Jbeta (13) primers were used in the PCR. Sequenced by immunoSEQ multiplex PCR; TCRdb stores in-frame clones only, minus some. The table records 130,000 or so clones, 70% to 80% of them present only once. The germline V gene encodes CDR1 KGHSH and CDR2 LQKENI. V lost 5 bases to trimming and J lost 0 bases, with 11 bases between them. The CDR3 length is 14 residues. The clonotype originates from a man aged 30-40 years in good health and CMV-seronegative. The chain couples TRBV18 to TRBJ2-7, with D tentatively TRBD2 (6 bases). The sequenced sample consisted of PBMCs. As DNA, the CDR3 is TGTGCCAGCTCATCCGGGACTGACTCCTACGAGCAGTACTTC. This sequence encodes CASSSGTDSYEQYF.